Listed below are T cell receptor beta chains from one sample, sequenced in a study of blood T cell repertoires in COVID-19. TCRdb's table, derived via immunoSEQ multiplex PCR, lists solely in-frame clones and lacks some. The sample carries approximately 29,000 clones, roughly 91% recorded once. Sequenced sample: peripheral blood. The receptors originated from a man in his sixties or seventies with active COVID-19. Each CDR3 is given with its conserved first and last residue. Fields, in order: D gene, V gene, clone size, J gene, CDR3 protein, CDR3 DNA. The D gene is left open where the match is weak. Only part of the rows carry a size: once, few, many, or a class if the clone is expanded.

>TRBD2|TRBV7-8|NA|TRBJ2-7
CASSPSGISSYEQYF
TGTGCCAGCAGCCCAAGCGGGATAAGCTCCTACGAGCAGTACTTC
>NA|TRBV5-1|once|TRBJ1-5
CASSPGGDPNQPQHF
TGCGCCAGCAGCCCGGGGGGAGACCCCAATCAGCCCCAGCATTTT
>TRBD1|TRBV5-6|few|TRBJ2-7
CASSLGTGGYEQYF
TGTGCCAGCAGCTTGGGAACAGGGGGCTACGAGCAGTACTTC
>NA|TRBV7-2|NA|TRBJ2-4
CASSLSKSKNIQYF
TGTGCCAGCAGCCTATCAAAGTCCAAAAACATTCAGTACTTC
>NA|TRBV29-1|NA|TRBJ1-5
CSVASGSSHQPQHF
TGCAGCGTCGCCTCCGGGAGTAGCCATCAGCCCCAGCATTTT
>TRBD1|TRBV27|NA|TRBJ2-2
CASSPRGQGASGTGELFF
TGTGCCAGCAGTCCGAGGGGACAGGGGGCGTCGGGCACCGGGGAGCTGTTTTTT
>NA|TRBV21-1|NA|TRBJ2-6
CASSTNKGSSGRAGSGANVLTF
TGTGCCAGCAGCACCAACAAGGGTTCTAGCGGGAGGGCCGGGTCAGGGGCCAACGTCCTGACTTTC
>TRBD1|TRBV19|NA|TRBJ1-1
CASSIDRRGRRTEAFF
TGTGCCAGTAGTATAGATCGTAGGGGGCGCCGGACTGAAGCTTTCTTT
>NA|TRBV28|NA|TRBJ1-5
CASSLWDRDNQPQHF
TGTGCCAGCAGTTTATGGGACAGAGACAATCAGCCCCAGCATTTT
>TRBD2|TRBV11-2|once|TRBJ2-1
CASSQDGTSFNEQFF
TGTGCCAGCAGCCAAGACGGGACTAGCTTCAATGAGCAGTTCTTC
>TRBD1|TRBV6-1|NA|TRBJ2-2
CASSDQDRATGELFF
TGTGCCAGCAGTGATCAGGACAGGGCCACCGGGGAGCTGTTTTTT
>NA|TRBV6-5|NA|TRBJ1-2
CASSFSGGYTF
TGTGCCAGCAGCTTCAGCGGGGGCTACACCTTC
>TRBD1|TRBV19|NA|TRBJ1-6
CASTPGQGMGSYNSPPHF
TGTGCCAGTACCCCTGGACAGGGGATGGGCTCCTATAATTCACCCCCCCACTTT
>NA|TRBV6-2/TRBV6-3|NA|TRBJ2-5
CASSPTEETQYF
TGTGCCAGCAGTCCGACAGAAGAGACCCAGTACTTC
>TRBD1|TRBV6-1|NA|TRBJ1-4
CASSEAGQGWEKLFF
TGTGCCAGCAGTGAAGCCGGACAGGGTTGGGAAAAACTGTTTTTT
>TRBD2|TRBV5-1|NA|TRBJ2-7
CASSLGGGSWGEQYF
TGCGCCAGCAGCTTGGGAGGCGGGAGTTGGGGCGAGCAGTACTTC
>NA|TRBV7-9|NA|TRBJ1-3
CASSQGGARNTIYF
TGTGCCAGCAGCCAAGGGGGGGCCAGAAACACCATATATTTT
>TRBD1|TRBV12-3/TRBV12-4|NA|TRBJ2-5
CASSRQGEETQYF
TGTGCCAGCAGCAGACAGGGGGAAGAGACCCAGTACTTC
>NA|TRBV5-4|NA|TRBJ1-4
CASSLLPRGEKLFF
TGTGCCAGCAGCTTGCTTCCCCGGGGGGAAAAACTGTTTTTT
>NA|TRBV7-2|NA|TRBJ1-3
CASRLQPGGNTIYF
TGTGCCAGCAGGTTACAACCGGGGGGAAACACCATATATTTT
>TRBD1|TRBV7-2|NA|TRBJ1-2
CASSSQGASGYTF
TGTGCCAGCAGCTCCCAGGGGGCCTCTGGCTACACCTTC
>TRBD1|TRBV7-3|few|TRBJ2-2
CASSPDRGTGELFF
TGTGCCAGCAGCCCAGACAGGGGTACCGGGGAGCTGTTTTTT
>TRBD2|TRBV12-3/TRBV12-4|NA|TRBJ2-2
CASSRTSGRVVFF
TGTGCCAGCAGTAGGACTAGCGGGAGGGTGGTGTTTTTT
>TRBD2|TRBV19|NA|TRBJ2-3
CASSMTSGSTDTQYF
TGTGCCAGTAGTATGACTAGCGGGAGCACAGATACGCAGTATTTT
>NA|TRBV12-5|NA|TRBJ1-5
CASGLVVGGSGIWPQHF
TGTGCTAGTGGTTTGGTGGTCGGGGGGTCGGGGATTTGGCCCCAGCATTTT
>TRBD1|TRBV28|NA|TRBJ1-2
CASSLIGGTGNYGYTF
TGTGCCAGCAGTTTAATTGGCGGGACAGGGAACTATGGCTACACCTTC
>NA|TRBV18|NA|TRBJ1-5
CASSPGAGPQPQHF
TGTGCCAGCTCACCAGGGGCAGGGCCACAGCCCCAGCATTTT
>TRBD2|TRBV6-2/TRBV6-3|NA|TRBJ2-3
CASSYGTGLAGGTDTQYF
TGTGCCAGCAGTTACGGGACCGGACTAGCGGGAGGCACAGATACGCAGTATTTT
>NA|TRBV7-2|NA|TRBJ2-4
CASSLGGVTAKNIQYF
TGTGCCAGCAGCTTAGGGGGAGTAACGGCCAAAAACATTCAGTACTTC
>NA|TRBV11-2|NA|TRBJ2-3
CASSLVARETDTQYF
TGTGCCAGCAGCTTAGTTGCGCGGGAAACAGATACGCAGTATTTT
>TRBD1|TRBV6-6|NA|TRBJ1-2
CASSLTGTGGVRGYTF
TGTGCCAGCAGTTTAACCGGGACAGGGGGCGTGCGTGGCTACACCTTC
>NA|TRBV4-2|NA|TRBJ2-5
CASSQGQQETQYF
TGTGCCAGCAGCCAAGGGCAGCAAGAGACCCAGTACTTC